These 19 T cell receptor beta chains came from one sample sequenced in a study of blood T cell repertoires in COVID-19. Generated by immunoSEQ multiplex PCR, the TCRdb table keeps only in-frame clones and is missing some. The sample carries about 220,000 clones, 90% recorded once. Sequencing was done on a sample of PBMCs or T cells enriched from blood (not recorded which). Every receptor here comes from a man aged 30 to 39 who had been exposed to COVID-19.

DNA of the CDR3: TGTGCCAGCACTCCGGGACAGAATCAGCCCCAGCATTTT. It translates to CASTPGQNQPQHF. V gene TRBV27 combines with J gene TRBJ1-5; 7 bases agree with TRBD1. The ends lost 7 bases at V and 4 bases at J; junction bases unmatched: 4. The CDR3 length is 13 residues. The V gene's germline CDR1 is MNHEY and CDR2 SMNVEV (reference sequence).

The chain links TRBV28 to TRBJ2-3, with D possibly matching TRBD2 (6 bases). Trimming pared 2 bases from V and 3 bases from J, leaving 12 bases between. Germline values: CDR1 MDHEN, CDR2 SYDVKM. The CDR3 loop spans 15 amino acids. CDR3 sequence: CASSLSPSGTDTQYF. The CDR3 DNA reads as TGTGCCAGCAGTTTAAGCCCAAGCGGGACAGATACGCAGTATTTT.

The genes are TRBV4-1 and TRBJ2-2, with 13 bases that match TRBD2. Trimming took 3 bases from V and 6 from J; bases not matched to a gene: 4. The CDR3 loop spans 16 amino acids. Per the germline V gene, CDR1 is MGHRA and CDR2 is YSYEKL. The CDR3 reads CASSQGLAGNAGELFF. As DNA, the CDR3 is TGCGCCAGCAGCCAGGGACTAGCGGGGAATGCCGGGGAGCTGTTTTTT.

The rearrangement uses TRBV3-1 (or the pseudogene TRBV3-2) and TRBJ2-3, with a weak D call TRBD1 (5 bases). V lost 3 bases, J lost 1 base, and 14 bases lay in between. Germline V gene sequence: CDR1 LGHDT, CDR2 YNNKEL (reference sequence). The CDR3 has 16 amino acids. CDR3 DNA: TGTGCCAGCAGCCACCTTGGGGCAGACGGCACAGATACGCAGTATTTT. Its protein is CASSHLGADGTDTQYF.

The chain carries TRBV2 and TRBJ2-2; no clear D gene. The CDR3 runs to 12 residues. Germline lookup yields CDR1 SNHLY and CDR2 FYNNEI. The V end was cut by 8 bases, the J end by 1 base, with 5 bases between. The CDR3 coding sequence is TGTGCCAGCCCCCGGAACACCGGGGAGCTGTTTTTT. It translates to CASPRNTGELFF.

The chain couples TRBV3-1 (or the pseudogene TRBV3-2) to TRBJ2-1; no clear D. V gave up 4 bases and J gave up 2 bases, with 9 bases separating them. This CDR3 region has 14 residues. Germline values: CDR1 LGHDT, CDR2 YNNKEL (reference sequence). CDR3 amino acids: CASSLSTAYNEQFF. CDR3 coding DNA: TGTGCCAGCAGCCTTTCTACAGCCTACAATGAGCAGTTCTTC.

This clone was seen only once. V and J are TRBV6-1 and TRBJ2-7; D gene unclear. Germline V CDR1 and CDR2: MNHNS, SASEGT. The CDR3 consists of 12 residues. With 3 bases removed from V and 4 bases from J, the gap between germline ends came to 7 bases. The CDR3 reads CASSDRTYEQYF. The CDR3 nucleotides are TGTGCCAGCAGTGACAGAACATACGAGCAGTACTTC.

The J gene is TRBJ2-3, the V gene TRBV5-5, with 7 bases fitting TRBD1. The trim removed 3 bases at V and 1 base at J, leaving 8 bases unmatched. Germline V gene sequence: CDR1 SGHKS, CDR2 YYEKEE (reference sequence). The CDR3 contains 16 residues. DNA of the CDR3: TGTGCCAGCAGCTCCTACTCCGGGACAGGCACAGATACGCAGTATTTT. Protein product: CASSSYSGTGTDTQYF. The full variable domain, completed using reference TRBV5-5 and TRBJ2-3, is DAGVTQSPTHLIKTRGQQVTLRCSPISGHKSVSWYQQVLGQGPQFIFQYYEKEERGRGNFPDRFSARQFPNYSSELNVNALLLGDSALYLCASSSYSGTGTDTQYFGPGTRLTVL.

This chain uses TRBV10-2 with TRBJ2-7; 7 bases are shared with TRBD2. V was pared by 4 bases and J by 3 bases, with 6 bases of the junction left unmatched. Germline V gene data show CDR1 as WSHSY and CDR2 as SAAADI. The CDR3 spans 14 residues. As DNA, the CDR3 is TGCGCCAGCAGTGCCAGCGGGGTCCGCTACGAGCAGTACTTC. Translating it yields CASSASGVRYEQYF.

Regarding this clone: The junction departs from germline at one end; a sequencing error may be responsible. CDR3 sequence: CASSPGQGASLF. CDR3 DNA sequence: TGTGCCAGCTCACCCGGACAGGGGGCTTCCCTTTTC. This rearrangement joins TRBV18 to TRBJ2-7, with 11 nucleotides matching TRBD1. Germline values: CDR1 KGHSH, CDR2 LQKENI. The CDR3 is 12 residues long.

This clone has a single count. The chain uses TRBV10-1 and TRBJ2-7, with 7 positions matching TRBD2. V gave up 4 bases and J gave up 2 bases; unmatched junction bases: 2. CDR1 is WNHNN and CDR2 is SYGVQD in the germline V gene (reference sequence). The CDR3 extends over 13 amino acids. DNA of the CDR3: TGCGCCAGCAGTGCTAGCGGTACCTACGAGCAGTACTTC. This sequence encodes CASSASGTYEQYF.

V usage is TRBV15 and J usage is TRBJ1-3, with unresolved D. V was pared by 0 bases and J by 0 bases, with 12 bases between. CDR3 length: 17 residues. Germline lookup yields CDR1 LNHNV and CDR2 YYDKDF (reference sequence). CDR3 in DNA: TGTGCCACCAGCAGAGATGTTATAACAGTCTCTGGAAACACCATATATTTT. It yields the protein CATSRDVITVSGNTIYF.

CDR3 loop: CASSYSPTYEQYF. For the CDR3, the DNA is TGTGCCAGCAGTTACAGTCCTACCTACGAGCAGTACTTC. The genes are TRBV6-5 and TRBJ2-7; D is uncertain. The CDR3 spans 13 residues. Trimming took off 2 bases at V and 2 bases at J, with 7 bases between the two ends. The germline V gene has CDR1 MNHEY and CDR2 SVGAGI.

The chain carries TRBV5-1 and TRBJ2-7; tentative D call: TRBD2 (5 bases). Trimming cost V 4 bases and J 5 bases, with 13 bases left between them. In germline, CDR1 is SGHRS, CDR2 YFSETQ. The CDR3 length is 13 residues. CDR3 in amino acids: CASSTLGEHEQYF. Here the CDR3 DNA reads TGCGCCAGCAGCACCCTTGGGGAGCACGAGCAGTACTTC.

The V call is TRBV4-1, the J call TRBJ2-4, with TRBD2 identical over 16 bases. The CDR3 is 18 amino acids. Germline loops: CDR1 MGHRA, CDR2 YSYEKL. The junction had 3 bases not matched to a gene; V was cut back by 4 bases and J by 0 bases. This CDR3 reads CASSPGLAGGSAKNIQYF. The CDR3 bases are TGCGCCAGCAGCCCGGGACTAGCGGGGGGGTCAGCCAAAAACATTCAGTACTTC.

This clone came up a few times. The chain is built from TRBV7-2 and TRBJ2-7; 7 bases map to TRBD2. Unmatched junction bases numbered 9, after V lost 1 base and J lost 6 bases. Germline V gives CDR1 SGHTA, CDR2 FQGNSA. The CDR3 spans 15 residues. In DNA, the CDR3 is TGTGCCAGCAGCTTAGGACTAGCTCTTGGGGGCGAGCAGTACTTC. It is translated as CASSLGLALGGEQYF.

V and J are TRBV3-1 (or the pseudogene TRBV3-2) and TRBJ2-5, with D possibly matching TRBD2 (5 bases). Germline lookup yields CDR1 LGHDT and CDR2 YNNKEL (reference sequence). The V and J ends lost 0 bases and 5 bases respectively, with 13 bases between them. CDR3 length equals 15 residues. CDR3 coding DNA: TGTGCCAGCAGCCAAGATCTGGCTAGCCGGGAGACCCAGTACTTC. Encoded protein: CASSQDLASRETQYF.

The chain uses TRBV27 and TRBJ2-7, with 7 bases lining up with TRBD2. The V and J ends lost 7 bases and 3 bases, in that order; junction bases with no gene match: 9. The germline V gene encodes CDR1 MNHEY and CDR2 SMNVEV (reference sequence). The CDR3 spans 14 residues. The CDR3 region is CASTRRGGGYEQYF. The CDR3 nucleotides are TGTGCCAGCACTCGACGCGGGGGTGGCTACGAGCAGTACTTC.

The chain couples TRBV29-1 to TRBJ1-1, with D tentatively TRBD1 (6 bases). The V gene's germline CDR1 is SQVTM and CDR2 ANQGSEA. V gave up 6 bases and J gave up 4 bases, with 15 bases separating them. The CDR3 length is 13 residues. In DNA, the CDR3 is TGCAGCGTCAGGGGCAGGACACCCACTGAAGCTTTCTTT. Encoded protein: CSVRGRTPTEAFF.